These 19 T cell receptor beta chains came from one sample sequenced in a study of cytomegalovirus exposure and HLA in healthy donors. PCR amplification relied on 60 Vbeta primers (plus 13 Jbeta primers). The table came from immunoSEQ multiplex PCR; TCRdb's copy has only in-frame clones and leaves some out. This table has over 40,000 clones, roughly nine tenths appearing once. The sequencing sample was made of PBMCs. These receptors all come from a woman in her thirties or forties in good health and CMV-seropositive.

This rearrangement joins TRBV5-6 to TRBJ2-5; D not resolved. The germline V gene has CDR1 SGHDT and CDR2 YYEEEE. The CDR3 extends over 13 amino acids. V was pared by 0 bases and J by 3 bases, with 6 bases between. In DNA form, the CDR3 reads TGTGCCAGCAGCTTGGAACTAAAAGAGACCCAGTACTTC. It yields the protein CASSLELKETQYF.

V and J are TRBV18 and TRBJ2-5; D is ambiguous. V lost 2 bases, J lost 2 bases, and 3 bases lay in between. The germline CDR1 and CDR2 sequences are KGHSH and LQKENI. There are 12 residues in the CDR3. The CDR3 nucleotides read TGTGCCAGCTCACCAGTACAAGAGACCCAGTACTTC. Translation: CASSPVQETQYF.

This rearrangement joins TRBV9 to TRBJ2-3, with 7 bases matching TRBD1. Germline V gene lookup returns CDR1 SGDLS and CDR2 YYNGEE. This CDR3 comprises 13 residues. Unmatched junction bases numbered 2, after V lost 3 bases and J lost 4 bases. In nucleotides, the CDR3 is TGTGCCAGCAGCGGGACAGGCTCAGATACGCAGTATTTT. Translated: CASSGTGSDTQYF.

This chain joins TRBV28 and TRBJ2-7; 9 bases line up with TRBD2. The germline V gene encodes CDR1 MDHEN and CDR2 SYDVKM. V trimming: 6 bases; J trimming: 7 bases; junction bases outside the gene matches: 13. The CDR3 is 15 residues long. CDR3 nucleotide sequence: TGTGCCAGCAGCCACCGGGGAGCGGGAGGTCGAGAGCAGTACTTC. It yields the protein CASSHRGAGGREQYF.

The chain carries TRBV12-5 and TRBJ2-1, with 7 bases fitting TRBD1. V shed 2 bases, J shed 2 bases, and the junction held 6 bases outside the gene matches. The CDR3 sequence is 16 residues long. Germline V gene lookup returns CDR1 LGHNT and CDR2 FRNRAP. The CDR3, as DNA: TGTGCTAGTGGTTTGAGAGGGACAGACGCCTACAATGAGCAGTTCTTC. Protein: CASGLRGTDAYNEQFF.

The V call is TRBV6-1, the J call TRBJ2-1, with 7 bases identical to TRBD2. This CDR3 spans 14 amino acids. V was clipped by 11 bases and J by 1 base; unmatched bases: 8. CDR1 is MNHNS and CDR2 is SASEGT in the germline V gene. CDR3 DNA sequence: TGTGCCGGACAACTAGCGACTTCCTACAATGAGCAGTTCTTC. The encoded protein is CAGQLATSYNEQFF.

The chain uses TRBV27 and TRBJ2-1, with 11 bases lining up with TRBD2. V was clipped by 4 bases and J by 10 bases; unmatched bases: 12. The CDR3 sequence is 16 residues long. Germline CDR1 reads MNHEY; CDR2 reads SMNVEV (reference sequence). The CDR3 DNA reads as TGTGCCAGCAGTTCGCCGGGACTAGCGGCTCCAGGGGAGCAGTTCTTC. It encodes CASSSPGLAAPGEQFF.

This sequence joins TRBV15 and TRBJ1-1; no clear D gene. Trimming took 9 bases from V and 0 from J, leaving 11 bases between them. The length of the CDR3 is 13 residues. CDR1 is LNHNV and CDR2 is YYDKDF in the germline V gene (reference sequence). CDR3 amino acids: CATEAGVNTEAFF. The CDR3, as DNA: TGTGCCACTGAGGCGGGTGTGAACACTGAAGCTTTCTTT.

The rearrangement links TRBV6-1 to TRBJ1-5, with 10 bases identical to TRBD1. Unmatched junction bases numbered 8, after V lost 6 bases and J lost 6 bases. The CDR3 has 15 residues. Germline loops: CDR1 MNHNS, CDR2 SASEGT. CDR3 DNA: TGTGCCAGCAGCGATGGGACAGGGGTGTTTCAGCCCCAGCATTTT. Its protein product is CASSDGTGVFQPQHF.

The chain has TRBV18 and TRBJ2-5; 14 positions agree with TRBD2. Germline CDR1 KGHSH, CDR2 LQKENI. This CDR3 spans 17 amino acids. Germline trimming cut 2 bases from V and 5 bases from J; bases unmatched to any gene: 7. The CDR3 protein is CASSPGGLAGGGETQYF. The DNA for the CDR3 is TGTGCCAGCTCACCAGGAGGACTAGCGGGAGGAGGCGAGACCCAGTACTTC.

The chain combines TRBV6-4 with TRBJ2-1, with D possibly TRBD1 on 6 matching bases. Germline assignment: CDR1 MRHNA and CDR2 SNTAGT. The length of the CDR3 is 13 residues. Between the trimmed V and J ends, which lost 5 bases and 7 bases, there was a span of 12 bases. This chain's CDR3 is CASSQGTENEQFF. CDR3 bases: TGTGCCAGCAGTCAGGGGACCGAAAATGAGCAGTTCTTC.

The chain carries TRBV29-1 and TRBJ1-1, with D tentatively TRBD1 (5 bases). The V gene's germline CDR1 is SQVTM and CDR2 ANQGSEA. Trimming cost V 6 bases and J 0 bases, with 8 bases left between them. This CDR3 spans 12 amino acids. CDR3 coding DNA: TGCAGCGTGGGGGGGATGAACACTGAAGCTTTCTTT. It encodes CSVGGMNTEAFF.

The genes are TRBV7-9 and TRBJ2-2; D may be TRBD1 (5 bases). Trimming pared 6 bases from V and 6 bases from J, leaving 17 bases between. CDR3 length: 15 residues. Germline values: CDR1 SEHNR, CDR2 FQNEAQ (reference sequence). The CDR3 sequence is CASSQATVSPGELFF. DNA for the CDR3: TGTGCCAGCAGTCAGGCGACAGTCTCCCCCGGGGAGCTGTTTTTT.

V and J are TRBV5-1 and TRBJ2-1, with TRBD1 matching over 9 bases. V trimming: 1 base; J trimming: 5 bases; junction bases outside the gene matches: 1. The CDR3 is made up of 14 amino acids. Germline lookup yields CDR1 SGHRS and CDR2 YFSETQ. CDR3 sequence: CASSLWTGDNEQFF. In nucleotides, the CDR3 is TGCGCCAGCAGCTTGTGGACAGGGGACAATGAGCAGTTCTTC.

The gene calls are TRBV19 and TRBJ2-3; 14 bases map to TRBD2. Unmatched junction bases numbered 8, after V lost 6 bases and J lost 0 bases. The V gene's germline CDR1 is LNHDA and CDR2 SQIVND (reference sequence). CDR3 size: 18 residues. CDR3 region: CASRTGTSGGPSTDTQYF. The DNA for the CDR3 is TGTGCCAGTAGAACCGGGACTAGCGGGGGCCCTAGCACAGATACGCAGTATTTT.

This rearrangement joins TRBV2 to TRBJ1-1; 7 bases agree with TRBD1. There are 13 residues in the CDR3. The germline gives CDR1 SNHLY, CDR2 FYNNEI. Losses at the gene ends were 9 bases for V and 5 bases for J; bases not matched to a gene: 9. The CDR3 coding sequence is TGTGCCAGTTCCGGGACAGTAAGGACTGAAGCTTTCTTT. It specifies CASSGTVRTEAFF.

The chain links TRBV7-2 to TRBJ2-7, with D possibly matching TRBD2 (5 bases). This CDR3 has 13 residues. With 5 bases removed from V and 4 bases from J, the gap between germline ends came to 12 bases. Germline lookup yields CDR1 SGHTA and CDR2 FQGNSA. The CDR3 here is CASSPSGLYEQYF. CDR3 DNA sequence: TGTGCCAGCAGCCCCTCTGGACTTTACGAGCAGTACTTC.

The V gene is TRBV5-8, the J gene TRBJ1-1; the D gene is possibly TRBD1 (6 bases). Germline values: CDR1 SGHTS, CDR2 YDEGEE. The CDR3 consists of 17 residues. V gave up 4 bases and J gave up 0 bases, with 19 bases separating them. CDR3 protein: CASSLLLDSLMNTEAFF. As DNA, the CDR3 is TGTGCCAGCAGCCTGCTATTGGACAGCCTCATGAACACTGAAGCTTTCTTT.

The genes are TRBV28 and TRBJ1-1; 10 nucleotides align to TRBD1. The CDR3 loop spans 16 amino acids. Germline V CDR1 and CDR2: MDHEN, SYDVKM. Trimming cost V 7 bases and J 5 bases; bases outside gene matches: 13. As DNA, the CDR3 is TGTGCCAGCACTCGACCCGGACAGGGGGGATTGACTGAAGCTTTCTTT. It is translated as CASTRPGQGGLTEAFF.